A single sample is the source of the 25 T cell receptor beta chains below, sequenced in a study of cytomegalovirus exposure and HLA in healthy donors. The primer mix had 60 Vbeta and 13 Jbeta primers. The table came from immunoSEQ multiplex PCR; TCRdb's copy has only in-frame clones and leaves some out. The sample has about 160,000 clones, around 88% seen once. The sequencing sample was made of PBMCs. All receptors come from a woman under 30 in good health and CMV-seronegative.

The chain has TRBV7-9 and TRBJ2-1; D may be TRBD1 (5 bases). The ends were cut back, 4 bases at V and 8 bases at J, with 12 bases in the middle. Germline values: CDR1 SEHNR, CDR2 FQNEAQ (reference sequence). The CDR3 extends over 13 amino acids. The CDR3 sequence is CASSSSRVDEQFF. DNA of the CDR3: TGTGCCAGCAGCTCGAGCAGGGTGGATGAGCAGTTCTTC.

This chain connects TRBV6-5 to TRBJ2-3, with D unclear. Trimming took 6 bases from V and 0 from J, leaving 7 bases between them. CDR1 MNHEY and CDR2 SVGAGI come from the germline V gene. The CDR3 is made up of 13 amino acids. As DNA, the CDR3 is TGTGCCAGCAGGATAACTAGCACAGATACGCAGTATTTT. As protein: CASRITSTDTQYF.

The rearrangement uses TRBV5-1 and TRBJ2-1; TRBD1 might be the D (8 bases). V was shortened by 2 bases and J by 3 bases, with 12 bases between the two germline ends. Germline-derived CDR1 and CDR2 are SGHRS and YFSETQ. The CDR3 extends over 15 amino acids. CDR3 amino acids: CASSLTGGGYNEQFF. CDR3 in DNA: TGCGCCAGCAGCTTAACAGGGGGGGGCTACAATGAGCAGTTCTTC.

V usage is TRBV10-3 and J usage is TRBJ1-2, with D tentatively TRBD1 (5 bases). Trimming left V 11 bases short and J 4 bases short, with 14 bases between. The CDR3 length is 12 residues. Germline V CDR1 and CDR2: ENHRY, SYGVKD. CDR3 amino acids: CALGGVGYGYTF. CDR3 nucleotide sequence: TGTGCCCTCGGAGGGGTTGGCTATGGCTACACCTTC.

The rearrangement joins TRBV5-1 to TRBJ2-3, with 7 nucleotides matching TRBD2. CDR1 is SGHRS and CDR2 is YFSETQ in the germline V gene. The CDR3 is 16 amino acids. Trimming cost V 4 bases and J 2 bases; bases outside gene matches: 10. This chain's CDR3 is CASSPPSGMTTDTQYF. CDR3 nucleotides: TGCGCCAGCAGCCCACCCAGCGGGATGACCACAGATACGCAGTATTTT.

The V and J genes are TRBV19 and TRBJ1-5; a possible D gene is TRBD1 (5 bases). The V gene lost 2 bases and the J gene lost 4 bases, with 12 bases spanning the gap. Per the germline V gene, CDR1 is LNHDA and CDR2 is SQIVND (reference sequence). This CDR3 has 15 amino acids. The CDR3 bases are TGTGCCAGTAGTATAACAGGCGGTAGGAATCAGCCCCAGCATTTT. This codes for CASSITGGRNQPQHF.

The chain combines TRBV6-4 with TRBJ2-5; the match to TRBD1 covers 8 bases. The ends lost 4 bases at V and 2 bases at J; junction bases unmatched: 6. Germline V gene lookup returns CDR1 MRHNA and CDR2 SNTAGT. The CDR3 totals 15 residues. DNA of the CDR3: TGTGCCAGCAGTGGGACAGGGCCCTTTCAAGAGACCCAGTACTTC. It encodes CASSGTGPFQETQYF.

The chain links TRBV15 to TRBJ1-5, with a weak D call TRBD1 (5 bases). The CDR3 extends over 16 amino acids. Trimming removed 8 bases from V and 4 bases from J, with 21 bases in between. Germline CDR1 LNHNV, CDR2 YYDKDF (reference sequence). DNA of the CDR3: TGTGCCACCTCCCCCCCCCGGCAGGGCCCAAATCAGCCCCAGCATTTT. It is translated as CATSPPRQGPNQPQHF.

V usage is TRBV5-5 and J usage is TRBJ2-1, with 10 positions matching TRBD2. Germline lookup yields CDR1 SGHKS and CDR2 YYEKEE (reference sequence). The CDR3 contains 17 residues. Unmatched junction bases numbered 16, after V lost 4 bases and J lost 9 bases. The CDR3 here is CASSHLAGEGYDSEQFF. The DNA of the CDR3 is TGTGCCAGCAGCCATCTAGCGGGAGAGGGCTATGATAGTGAGCAGTTCTTC.

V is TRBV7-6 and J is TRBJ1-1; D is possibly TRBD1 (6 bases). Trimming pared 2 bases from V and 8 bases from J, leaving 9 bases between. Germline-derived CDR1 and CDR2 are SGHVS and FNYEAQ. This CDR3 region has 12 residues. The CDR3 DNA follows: TGTGCCAGCAGCTTACAAGGGGGAGAAGCTTTCTTT. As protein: CASSLQGGEAFF. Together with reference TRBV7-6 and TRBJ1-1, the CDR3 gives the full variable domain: GAGVSQSPRYKVTKRGQDVALRCDPISGHVSLYWYRQALGQGPEFLTYFNYEAQQDKSGLPNDRFSAERPEGSISTLTIQRTEQRDSAMYRCASSLQGGEAFFGQGTRLTVV.

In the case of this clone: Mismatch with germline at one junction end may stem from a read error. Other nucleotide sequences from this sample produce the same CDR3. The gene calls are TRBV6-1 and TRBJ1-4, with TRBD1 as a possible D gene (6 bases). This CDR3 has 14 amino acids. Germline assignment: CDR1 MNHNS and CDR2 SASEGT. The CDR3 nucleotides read TGTGCCAGTATTAAGGACAGAGAACGGGGAAAACTGTTTTTC. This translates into CASIKDRERGKLFF.

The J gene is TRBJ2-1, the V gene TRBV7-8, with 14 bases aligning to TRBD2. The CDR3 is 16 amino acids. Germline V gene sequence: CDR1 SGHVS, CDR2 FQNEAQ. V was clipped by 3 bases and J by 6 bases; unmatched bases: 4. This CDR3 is CASSFWTSGGINEQFF. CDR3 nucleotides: TGTGCCAGCAGCTTTTGGACTAGCGGGGGGATCAATGAGCAGTTCTTC.

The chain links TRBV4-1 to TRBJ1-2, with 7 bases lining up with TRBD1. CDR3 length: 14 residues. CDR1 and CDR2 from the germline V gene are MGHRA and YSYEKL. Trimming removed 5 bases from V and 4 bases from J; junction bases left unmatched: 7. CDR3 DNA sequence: TGCGCCAGCAGCAAAGTAGGGGGCCCCTATGGCTACACCTTC. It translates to CASSKVGGPYGYTF.

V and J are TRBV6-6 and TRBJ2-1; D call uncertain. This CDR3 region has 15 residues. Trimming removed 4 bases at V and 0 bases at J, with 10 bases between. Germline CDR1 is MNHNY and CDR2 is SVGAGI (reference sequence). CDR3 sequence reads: CASSSTRSSYNEQFF. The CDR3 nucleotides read TGTGCCAGCAGTTCTACAAGGAGCTCCTACAATGAGCAGTTCTTC.

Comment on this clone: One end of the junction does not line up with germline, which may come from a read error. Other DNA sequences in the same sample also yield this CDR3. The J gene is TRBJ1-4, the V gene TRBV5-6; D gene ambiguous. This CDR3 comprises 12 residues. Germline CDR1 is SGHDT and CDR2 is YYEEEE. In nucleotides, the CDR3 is TGTGCCAGCAGCCCGAACGGGGAAAAGCTGTTTTTT. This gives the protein CASSPNGEKLFF.

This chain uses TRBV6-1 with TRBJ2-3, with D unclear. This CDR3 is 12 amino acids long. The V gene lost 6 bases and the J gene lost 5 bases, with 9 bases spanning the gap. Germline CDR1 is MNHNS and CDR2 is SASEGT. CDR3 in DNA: TGTGCCAGCAGAACCCCCGGAGATACGCAGTATTTT. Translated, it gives CASRTPGDTQYF.

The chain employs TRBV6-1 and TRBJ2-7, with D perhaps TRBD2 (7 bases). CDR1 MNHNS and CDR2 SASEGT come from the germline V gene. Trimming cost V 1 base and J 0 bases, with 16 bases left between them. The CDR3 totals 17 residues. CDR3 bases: TGTGCCAGCAGTGAAGGGGGGGGCAGGGCGTACTCCTACGAGCAGTACTTC. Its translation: CASSEGGGRAYSYEQYF.

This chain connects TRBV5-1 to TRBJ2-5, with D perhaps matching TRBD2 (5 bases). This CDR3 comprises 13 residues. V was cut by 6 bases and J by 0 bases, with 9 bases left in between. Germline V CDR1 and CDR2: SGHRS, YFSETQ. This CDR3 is CASTRGYQETQYF. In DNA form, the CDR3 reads TGCGCCAGCACCCGAGGGTACCAAGAGACCCAGTACTTC.

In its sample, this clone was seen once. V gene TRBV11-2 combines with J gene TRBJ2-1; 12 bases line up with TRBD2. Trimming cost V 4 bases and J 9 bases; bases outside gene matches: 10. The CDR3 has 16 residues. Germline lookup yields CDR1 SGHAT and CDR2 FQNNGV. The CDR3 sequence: CASSSGLAGSMREQFF. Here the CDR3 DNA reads TGTGCCAGCAGCTCCGGACTAGCGGGAAGTATGCGTGAGCAGTTCTTC. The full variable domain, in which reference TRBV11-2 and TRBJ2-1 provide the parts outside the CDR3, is EAGVAQSPRYKIIEKRQSVAFWCNPISGHATLYWYQQILGQGPKLLIQFQNNGVVDDSQLPKDRFSAERLKGVDSTLKIQPAKLEDSAVYLCASSSGLAGSMREQFFGPGTRLTVL.

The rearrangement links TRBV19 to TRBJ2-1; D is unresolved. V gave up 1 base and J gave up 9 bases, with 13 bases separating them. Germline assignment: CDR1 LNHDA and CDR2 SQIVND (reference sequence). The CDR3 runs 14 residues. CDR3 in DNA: TGTGCCAGTAGTATAGGCGAAAGAACTGGTGAGCAGTTCTTC. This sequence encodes CASSIGERTGEQFF.

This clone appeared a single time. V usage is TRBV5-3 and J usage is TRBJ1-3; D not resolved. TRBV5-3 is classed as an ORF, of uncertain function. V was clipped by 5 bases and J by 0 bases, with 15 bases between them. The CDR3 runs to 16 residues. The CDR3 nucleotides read TGTGCCAGAAGGCAGGCAGGCCCCGGCTCTGGAAACACCATATATTTT. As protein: CARRQAGPGSGNTIYF.

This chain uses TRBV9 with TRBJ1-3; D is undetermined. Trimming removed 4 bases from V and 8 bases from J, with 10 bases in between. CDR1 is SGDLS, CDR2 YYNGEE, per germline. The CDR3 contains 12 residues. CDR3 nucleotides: TGTGCCAGCAGCCCCCCCACAGACACCATATATTTT. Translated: CASSPPTDTIYF.

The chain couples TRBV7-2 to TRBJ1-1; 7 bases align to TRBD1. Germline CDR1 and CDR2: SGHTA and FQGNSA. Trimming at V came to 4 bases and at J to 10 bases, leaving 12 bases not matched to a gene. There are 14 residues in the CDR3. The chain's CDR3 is CASSYRTGIQVAFF. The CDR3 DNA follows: TGTGCCAGCAGCTACCGGACAGGCATACAGGTAGCTTTCTTT.

As DNA, the CDR3 is TGTGCCAGCAAGGTGGCGGGGGAGGAGACCCAGTACTTC. Translating gives CASKVAGEETQYF. This chain joins TRBV6-1 and TRBJ2-5; 7 positions agree with TRBD2. J lost 5 bases, V lost 7 bases, and 7 bases had no gene match. The CDR3 consists of 13 residues. From germline, CDR1 is MNHNS and CDR2 SASEGT.

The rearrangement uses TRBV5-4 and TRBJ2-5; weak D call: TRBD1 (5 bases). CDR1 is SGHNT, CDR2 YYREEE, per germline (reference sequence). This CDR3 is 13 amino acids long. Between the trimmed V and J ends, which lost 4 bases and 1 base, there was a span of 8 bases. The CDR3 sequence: CASSADTQETQYF. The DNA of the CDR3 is TGTGCCAGCAGCGCGGACACCCAAGAGACCCAGTACTTC.